This T cell receptor (beta chain) emerged from a study of T cell clones after liver transplantation. In the study overall: Three of the eight recipients were HCV-positive; the rest had non-autoimmune, non-viral transplant indications. Study-wide points: These preliminary findings come from unstandardized post-transplant sampling times. The donor-reactive repertoire was only partly measurable in a couple of subjects, lacking donor cells.

Unstimulated PBMCs were sorted into CD3+CD4+ and CD3+CD8+ populations. Produced via immunoSEQ multiplex PCR; TCRdb's table is partial and in-frame only. The sample shows tens of thousands of clones, over 85% of them seen only once. As for this clone: The antigen remains undetermined.

This TCR came from a human donor who received a liver transplant. The specimen was CD4+ T cells from blood, collected before liver transplant.

CDR3 sequence: CASRRDLNEKLFF. The DNA of the CDR3 is TGTGCCAGTAGACGGGACTTAAATGAAAAACTGTTTTTT. The V call is TRBV19, the J call TRBJ1-4, with D perhaps TRBD1 (5 bases). Germline V CDR1 and CDR2: LNHDA, SQIVND (reference sequence). With 6 bases removed from V and 5 bases from J, the gap between germline ends came to 10 bases. The CDR3 has 13 residues.